This T cell receptor beta chain was captured by sequencing in a study of beta chain features in type 1 diabetes. The overall study: There were about 110,000,000 sorted cells examined across all samples.

Whole-study findings and limits: When VDJ junctions were examined, type 1 diabetes patients showed fewer insertions and more deletions. Among patients with Type 1 diabetes, TCRB CDR3s were moderately but significantly shorter in every one of the four CD4+ subsets. In the patient group, naive, central memory and Treg TCRB repertoires seemed more alike than in the healthy donor group. PCR might favor shorter templates, equally in patients and controls.

Expressed TCRB transcripts were sequenced because the entire RNA isolate underwent reverse transcription. Assay used: immunoSEQ multiplex PCR; TCRdb lists only in-frame clones, some missing. The table has 60,000 to 75,000 clones, roughly 50% seen once. This clone has more than one count but fewer than ten. Its specificity is not known. The junction had 13 bases not matched to a gene; V was cut back by 1 base and J by 5 bases. The CDR3 totals 19 residues. The germline CDR1 and CDR2 sequences are MGHRA and YSYEKL. The rearrangement uses TRBV4-1 and TRBJ1-5, with 11 bases aligning to TRBD1. Sequenced: central memory CD4+ T cells from blood. The receptor was isolated from a man aged 25 to 40 with type 1 diabetes. In DNA, the CDR3 is TGCGCCAGCAGCCAAGGGCCCCTTTTGGGACAGGGGGAGGATCAGCCCCAGCATTTT. Its protein product is CASSQGPLLGQGEDQPQHF.